These 27 T cell receptor beta chains were all obtained from the same sample, sequenced in a study of T-cell reconstitution after alpha-beta-depleted transplantation in children. The TCRbeta library incorporated unique molecular identifiers. TCRdb reanalysed the PCR reads using MiXCR and keeps one entry per CDR3 protein. The sample lists roughly 180,000 distinct CDR3 sequences, about 14% occurring once. Sequences were derived from PBMCs from the stem cell graft donor, sampled from the stem cell graft. Every receptor here comes from a human donor who donated a stem cell graft to a child with acute lymphoblastic leukemia.

Ten or more counts support this clonotype. This chain connects TRBV12-3 or TRBV12-4 to TRBJ2-5, with TRBD2 as a possible D gene (6 bases). V was trimmed by 5 bases and J by 2 bases, leaving 9 bases between them. The CDR3 length is 13 residues. The CDR3 region is CASSPREQETQYF. CDR3 DNA sequence: TGTGCCAGCAGTCCTCGGGAGCAAGAGACCCAGTACTTC.

The table lists this clonotype with many counts. In nucleotides, the CDR3 is TGCAGTGCTAGAGCCCCAGGGGGCCGCCTCTCCTATAATTCACCCCTCCACTTT. It is translated as CSARAPGGRLSYNSPLHF. The chain joins TRBV20-1 to TRBJ1-6, with TRBD1 matching 8 bases. This CDR3 region has 18 residues. CDR1 DFQATT and CDR2 SNEGSKA come from the germline V gene (reference sequence). The V segment lost 1 base and the J segment 0 bases; nucleotides outside the gene matches: 8.

This clonotype was seen only once. This chain joins TRBV20-1 and TRBJ2-4, with D uncertain. Germline CDR1 is DFQATT and CDR2 is SNEGSKA (reference sequence). V dropped 2 bases and J dropped 1 base, with 12 bases sitting between them. This CDR3 is built from 15 residues. CDR3 residues: CSARKAEFAKNIQYF. The CDR3 DNA sequence: TGCAGTGCTAGAAAAGCCGAGTTCGCCAAAAACATTCAGTACTTC.

This clonotype was recorded many times. The chain uses TRBV5-5 and TRBJ2-1, with unresolved D. In germline, CDR1 is SGHKS, CDR2 YYEKEE (reference sequence). Deletions cut 0 bases from V and 9 bases from J, with 13 bases between. The CDR3 has 14 residues. The DNA for the CDR3 is TGTGCCAGCAGCTTGGTCCTTGTCCGCGGTGAGCAGTTCTTC. It is translated as CASSLVLVRGEQFF.

The chain couples TRBV5-1 to TRBJ2-1; 11 bases match TRBD2. CDR3 length equals 17 residues. Germline CDR1 is SGHRS and CDR2 is YFSETQ. The trim removed 0 bases at V and 5 bases at J, leaving 7 bases unmatched. DNA for the CDR3: TGCGCCAGCAGCTTGGCCGGTAGCGGGAGGGGGCACAATGAGCAGTTCTTC. Protein product: CASSLAGSGRGHNEQFF.

This clonotype was detected ten times or more. This chain uses TRBV20-1 with TRBJ2-3, with TRBD2 matching 9 bases. This CDR3 region has 19 residues. After removal of 1 base from V and 3 bases from J, the junction contained 17 bases not matched to a gene. Germline assignment: CDR1 DFQATT and CDR2 SNEGSKA (reference sequence). CDR3: CSARVGLAGRDGSTDTQYF. CDR3 coding DNA: TGCAGTGCTAGAGTGGGTCTAGCGGGACGAGACGGGTCGACAGATACGCAGTATTTT.

This clonotype was seen ten or more times. This chain links TRBV20-1 with TRBJ2-1; 13 bases match TRBD2. V dropped 4 bases and J dropped 4; count of bases not matched to a gene: 7. Germline CDR1 DFQATT, CDR2 SNEGSKA (reference sequence). The CDR3 covers 16 residues. The CDR3 reads CSAIGLAGEFYNEQFF. In nucleotides, the CDR3 is TGCAGTGCTATCGGACTAGCGGGAGAATTTTACAATGAGCAGTTCTTC.

This clonotype was seen a few times. V usage is TRBV10-3 and J usage is TRBJ2-7; D is perhaps TRBD2 (6 bases). V was shortened by 7 bases and J by 3 bases, with 16 bases between the two germline ends. This CDR3 region has 14 residues. Per the germline V gene, CDR1 is ENHRY and CDR2 is SYGVKD. As DNA, the CDR3 is TGTGCCATCACTGCGGCGGAGGGCGGCTACGAGCAGTACTTC. This translates into CAITAAEGGYEQYF.

This clonotype was seen many times. The chain recombines TRBV7-6 with TRBJ1-2; unclear D gene. Trimming shortened V by 0 bases and J by 8 bases, and 10 bases separated the two germline ends. This CDR3 has 13 residues. Germline V gene data show CDR1 as SGHVS and CDR2 as FNYEAQ. DNA of the CDR3: TGTGCCAGCAGCTTAGCGCTCCTAGAGGGCTACACCTTC. Encoded protein: CASSLALLEGYTF. Together with reference TRBV7-6 and TRBJ1-2, the CDR3 gives the full variable domain: GAGVSQSPRYKVTKRGQDVALRCDPISGHVSLYWYRQALGQGPEFLTYFNYEAQQDKSGLPNDRFSAERPEGSISTLTIQRTEQRDSAMYRCASSLALLEGYTFGSGTRLTVV.

The table lists this clonotype with many counts. J is TRBJ2-3 and V is TRBV11-3; 12 bases match TRBD2. The germline V gene has CDR1 SGHNT and CDR2 YENEEA. With 5 bases clipped from V and 2 bases from J, the junction kept 8 bases outside the gene matches. CDR3 length: 17 amino acids. The CDR3 protein is CASSHGTSGRTTDTQYF. The CDR3 nucleotides are TGTGCCAGCAGCCACGGGACTAGCGGGCGAACCACAGATACGCAGTATTTT.

In this sample, this clonotype turned up many times. The rearrangement joins TRBV29-1 to TRBJ2-1; D call uncertain. V lost 4 bases, J lost 12 bases, and 10 bases lay in between. CDR1 is SQVTM and CDR2 is ANQGSEA in the germline V gene. CDR3 length equals 10 residues. The CDR3 region has the DNA TGCAGCGTTGTTCTTGGTTGGCAGTTCTTC. Protein product: CSVVLGWQFF.

This clonotype occurred many times. The V and J genes are TRBV7-2 and TRBJ1-4, with TRBD1 identical over 7 bases. V gave up 1 base and J gave up 5 bases; unmatched junction bases: 4. This CDR3 region has 15 residues. Germline assignment: CDR1 SGHTA and CDR2 FQGNSA. In nucleotides, the CDR3 is TGTGCCAGCAGCTTAGTAGGACAGGACAATGAAAAACTGTTTTTT. Residues: CASSLVGQDNEKLFF.

This clonotype came up a few times. The chain employs TRBV28 and TRBJ2-1, with a tentative D call TRBD1 (6 bases). V was clipped by 6 bases and J by 9 bases, with 24 bases between them. The CDR3 has 16 amino acids. CDR1 is MDHEN and CDR2 is SYDVKM in the germline V gene. CDR3 nucleotides: TGTGCCAGCAGCTGGGATTACAGGGTGGGCCACACTGAGCAGTTCTTC. Protein: CASSWDYRVGHTEQFF.

In this sample, this clonotype turned up many times. V gene TRBV5-1 combines with J gene TRBJ2-2; TRBD1 aligns across 8 bases. Per the germline V gene, CDR1 is SGHRS and CDR2 is YFSETQ. This CDR3 is built from 15 residues. Germline trimming cut 4 bases from V and 1 base from J; bases unmatched to any gene: 3. CDR3 in amino acids: CASSPGQGNTGELFF. CDR3 nucleotide sequence: TGCGCCAGCAGCCCCGGACAGGGGAACACCGGGGAGCTGTTTTTT. Variable domain in full (rest from reference TRBV5-1 and TRBJ2-2): KAGVTQTPRYLIKTRGQQVTLSCSPISGHRSVSWYQQTPGQGLQFLFEYFSETQRNKGNFPGRFSGRQFSNSRSEMNVSTLELGDSALYLCASSPGQGNTGELFFGEGSRLTVL.

This clonotype was seen repeatedly, ten times or more. V gene TRBV5-6 combines with J gene TRBJ1-4, with a tentative D call TRBD1 (5 bases). V lost 0 bases and J 4 bases, leaving 10 bases between the germline ends. The CDR3 is made up of 15 amino acids. Germline V gene sequence: CDR1 SGHDT, CDR2 YYEEEE. This CDR3 is CASSLGTGDNEKLFF. DNA of the CDR3: TGTGCCAGCAGCTTGGGAACAGGAGATAATGAAAAACTGTTTTTT.

This clonotype was recorded many times. This chain uses TRBV19 with TRBJ2-1; 10 nucleotides match TRBD2. The CDR3 is 15 residues long. Losses at the gene ends were 7 bases for V and 3 bases for J; bases not matched to a gene: 6. Looked up from germline, CDR1 is LNHDA and CDR2 is SQIVND (reference sequence). The CDR3 region is CASTITSGNYNEQFF. CDR3 coding DNA: TGTGCCAGTACCATTACTAGCGGGAACTACAATGAGCAGTTCTTC.

This clonotype was seen at least ten times. The chain carries TRBV12-3 or TRBV12-4 and TRBJ1-5; TRBD1 matches at 7 bases. Trimming cost V 6 bases and J 2 bases; bases outside gene matches: 7. The CDR3 length is 15 residues. The CDR3 DNA reads TGTGCCAGCAGCAGACAGGGTACGGGCAATCAGCCCCAGCATTTT. This gives the protein CASSRQGTGNQPQHF.

This clonotype appeared many times. V usage is TRBV7-2 and J usage is TRBJ2-7, with 8 bases lining up with TRBD2. Per germline, CDR1 SGHTA and CDR2 FQGNSA. The V and J ends lost 3 bases and 1 base, in that order; junction bases with no gene match: 2. The CDR3 has 14 amino acids. Here the CDR3 reads CASSFGGGSYEQYF. The CDR3 DNA sequence: TGTGCCAGCAGCTTCGGGGGGGGATCCTACGAGCAGTACTTC.

This clonotype has a count of ten or more. The V call is TRBV27, the J call TRBJ1-5; 7 bases fit TRBD1. The V gene's germline CDR1 is MNHEY and CDR2 SMNVEV (reference sequence). The V and J ends lost 0 bases and 2 bases, in that order; junction bases with no gene match: 4. There are 16 residues in the CDR3. In DNA, the CDR3 is TGTGCCAGCAGTTTATCGGTAACAGGGGGCAATCAGCCCCAGCATTTT. Amino acids: CASSLSVTGGNQPQHF.

The chain links TRBV19 to TRBJ2-5; D not resolved. This CDR3 is 15 amino acids long. CDR1 LNHDA and CDR2 SQIVND come from the germline V gene (reference sequence). V dropped 1 base and J dropped 1 base, with 10 bases sitting between them. Here the CDR3 DNA reads TGTGCCAGTAGTATAGGACCGCAGATCCAAGAGACCCAGTACTTC. This encodes CASSIGPQIQETQYF.

This clonotype was recorded at least ten times. V and J are TRBV5-5 and TRBJ1-3; D is uncertain. The CDR3 has 15 residues. Per germline, CDR1 SGHKS and CDR2 YYEKEE (reference sequence). V was trimmed by 5 bases and J by 0 bases, leaving 12 bases between them. The CDR3 loop reads CASRTTVLSGNTIYF. DNA of the CDR3: TGTGCCAGCAGGACTACAGTCCTCTCTGGAAACACCATATATTTT.

V and J are TRBV6-4 and TRBJ2-1; 7 bases line up with TRBD2. The CDR3 length is 15 residues. Germline CDR1 MRHNA, CDR2 SNTAGT. V dropped 0 bases and J dropped 9; count of bases not matched to a gene: 8. The CDR3 DNA follows: TGTGCCAGCAGTGACTCGGCGGGAGAAGATATTGAGCAGTTCTTC. The encoded protein is CASSDSAGEDIEQFF.

This clonotype was recorded at least ten times. The V and J genes are TRBV5-1 and TRBJ2-6; 7 nucleotides line up with TRBD2. Trimming removed 4 bases from V and 1 base from J; junction bases left unmatched: 8. Germline CDR1 is SGHRS and CDR2 is YFSETQ. The CDR3 covers 17 residues. The DNA of the CDR3 is TGCGCCAGCAGCCTCTTAGCCGGGAGGTCTGGGGCCAACGTCCTGACTTTC. Protein product: CASSLLAGRSGANVLTF.

This clonotype was seen many times. The gene calls are TRBV10-2 and TRBJ2-3; 8 bases align to TRBD2. Germline lookup yields CDR1 WSHSY and CDR2 SAAADI. V trimming: 3 bases; J trimming: 6 bases; junction bases outside the gene matches: 11. CDR3 length equals 16 residues. CDR3 DNA: TGCGCCAGCAGTGAAGGTCCAGCGGGAGATCCCGATACGCAGTATTTT. This gives the protein CASSEGPAGDPDTQYF.

This clonotype was observed many times. V and J are TRBV1 and TRBJ2-1; the table's D call of TRBD2 was not tested on the DNA. TRBV1 represents a pseudogene. This CDR3 contains 19 residues. The CDR3 DNA sequence: TGCACCAGCAGCCCGGAACTAGCGGGAGGCCATGCAAAAGACAATGAGCAGTTCTTC. It translates to CTSSPELAGGHAKDNEQFF.

This chain joins TRBV10-1 and TRBJ2-5; D not resolved. Germline CDR1 and CDR2: WNHNN and SYGVQD (reference sequence). The ends were cut back, 0 bases at V and 2 bases at J, with 10 bases in the middle. The CDR3 extends over 15 amino acids. Written as DNA, the CDR3 is TGCGCCAGCAGTGAGTCGAAAACAAATCAAGAGACCCAGTACTTC. Translated, it gives CASSESKTNQETQYF.

This clonotype has a handful of counts. This chain connects TRBV29-1 to TRBJ2-1; D could derive from TRBD1 or TRBD2 (5 bases each). The CDR3 covers 10 residues. Trimming left V 6 bases short and J 5 bases short, with 5 bases between. The germline V gene has CDR1 SQVTM and CDR2 ANQGSEA. Here the CDR3 reads CSVGHNEQFF. As DNA, the CDR3 is TGCAGCGTGGGACACAATGAGCAGTTCTTC.